This TCR beta chain stems from a study of T-cell memory formation after mild COVID-19. Study background: TCR clusters were largely donor specific. General observations from the study: That cross-reactive memory joined was suggested by some responding clones appearing in pre-infection memory. Mostly located in CM and EM were contracting CD4+ clones, with contracting CD8+ clones located in EMRA.

The V and J ends lost 4 bases and 4 bases respectively, with 11 bases between them. Germline V gene data show CDR1 as SGDLS and CDR2 as YYNGEE. The CDR3 loop spans 14 amino acids. 5'RACE with constant-segment primers yielded barcoded, UMI-tagged TCR alpha and TCR beta cDNA libraries. TCRdb redid the calling of the 5' RACE reads with MiXCR, one entry per CDR3 protein. The sample lists about 440,000 distinct CDR3 sequences, about 19% seen once, with about 8.8% in the top ten. This clonotype showed up just a few times. As yet, its antigen is unknown. This clonotype was sampled from an adult woman who had mild COVID-19 (a few samples of this study predate the infection). Cell type and time point are not known. Sequences were obtained from PBMCs or a T cell subset sorted from them (not recorded which). V and J are TRBV9 and TRBJ1-4; weak D call: TRBD1 (5 bases). CDR3 loop: CASSFRVCNEKLFF. CDR3 nucleotides: TGTGCCAGCAGCTTCAGGGTATGTAATGAAAAACTGTTTTTT.